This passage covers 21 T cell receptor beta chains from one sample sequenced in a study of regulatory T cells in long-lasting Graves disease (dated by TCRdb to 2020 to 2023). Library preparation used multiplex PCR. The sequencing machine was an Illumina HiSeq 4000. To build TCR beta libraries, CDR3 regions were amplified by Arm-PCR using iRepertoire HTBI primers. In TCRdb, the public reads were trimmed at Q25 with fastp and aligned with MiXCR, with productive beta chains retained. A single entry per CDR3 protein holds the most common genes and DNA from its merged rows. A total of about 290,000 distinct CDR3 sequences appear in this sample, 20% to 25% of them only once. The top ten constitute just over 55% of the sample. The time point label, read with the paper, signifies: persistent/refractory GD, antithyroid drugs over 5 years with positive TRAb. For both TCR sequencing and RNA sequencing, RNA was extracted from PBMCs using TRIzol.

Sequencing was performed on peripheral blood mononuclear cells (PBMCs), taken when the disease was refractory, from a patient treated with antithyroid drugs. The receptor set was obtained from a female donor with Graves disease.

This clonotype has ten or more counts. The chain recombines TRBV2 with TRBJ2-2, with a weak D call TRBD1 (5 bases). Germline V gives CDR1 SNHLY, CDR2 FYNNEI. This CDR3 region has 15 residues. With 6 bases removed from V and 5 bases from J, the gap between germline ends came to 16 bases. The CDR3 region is CASRQGVSRTGELFF. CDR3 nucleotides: TGTGCCAGCAGGCAGGGTGTCTCGAGAACCGGGGAGCTGTTTTTT. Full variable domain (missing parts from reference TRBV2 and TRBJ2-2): EPEVTQTPSHQVTQMGQEVILRCVPISNHLYFYWYRQILGQKVEFLVSFYNNEISEKSEIFDDQFSVERPDGSNFTLKIRSTKLEDSAMYFCASRQGVSRTGELFFGEGSRLTVL.

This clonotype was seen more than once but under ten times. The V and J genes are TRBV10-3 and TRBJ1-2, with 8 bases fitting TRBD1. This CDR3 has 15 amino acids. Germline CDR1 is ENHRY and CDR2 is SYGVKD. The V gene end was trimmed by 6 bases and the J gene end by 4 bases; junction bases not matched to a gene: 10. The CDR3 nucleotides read TGTGCCATCAGCCCAGGGGACAGGACCCGCTATGGCTACACCTTC. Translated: CAISPGDRTRYGYTF.

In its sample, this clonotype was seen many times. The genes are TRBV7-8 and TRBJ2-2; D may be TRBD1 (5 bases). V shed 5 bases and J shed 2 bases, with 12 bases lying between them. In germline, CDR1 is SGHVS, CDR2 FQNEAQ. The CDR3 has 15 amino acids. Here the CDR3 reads CASSPGHANTGELFF. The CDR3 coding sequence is TGTGCCAGCAGCCCCGGACATGCTAACACCGGGGAGCTGTTTTTT.

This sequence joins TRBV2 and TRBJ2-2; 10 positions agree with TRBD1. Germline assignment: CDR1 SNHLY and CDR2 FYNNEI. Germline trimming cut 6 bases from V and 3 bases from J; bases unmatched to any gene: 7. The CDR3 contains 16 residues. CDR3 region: CASSATGGAYTGELFF. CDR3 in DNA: TGTGCCAGCAGCGCGACAGGGGGCGCGTACACCGGGGAGCTGTTTTTT.

The CDR3 reads CASSVAGLGEAFF. CDR3 DNA sequence: TGTGCCAGCAGCGTAGCTGGGTTGGGTGAAGCTTTCTTT. This chain connects TRBV9 to TRBJ1-1; unclear D gene. This CDR3 is built from 13 residues. Germline V CDR1 and CDR2: SGDLS, YYNGEE. V dropped 0 bases and J dropped 7 bases, with 10 bases sitting between them.

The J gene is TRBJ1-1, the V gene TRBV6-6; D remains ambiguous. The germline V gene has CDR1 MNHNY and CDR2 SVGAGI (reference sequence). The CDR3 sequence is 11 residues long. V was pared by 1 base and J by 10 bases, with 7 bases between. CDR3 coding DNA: TGTGCCAGCAGTTACTACCGGACAGCTTTCTTT. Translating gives CASSYYRTAFF.

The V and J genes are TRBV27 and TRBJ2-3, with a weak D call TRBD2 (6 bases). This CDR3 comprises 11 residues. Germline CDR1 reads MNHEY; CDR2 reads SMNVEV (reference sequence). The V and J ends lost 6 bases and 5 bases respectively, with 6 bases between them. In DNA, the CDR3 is TGTGCCAGCAGGGGAGGAGATACGCAGTATTTT. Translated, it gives CASRGGDTQYF.

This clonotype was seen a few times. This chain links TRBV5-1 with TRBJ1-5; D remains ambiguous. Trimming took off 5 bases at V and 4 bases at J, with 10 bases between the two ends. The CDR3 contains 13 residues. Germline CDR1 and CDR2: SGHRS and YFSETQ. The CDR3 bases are TGCGCCAGCAGTCAACGGGAAAATCAGCCCCAGCATTTT. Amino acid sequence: CASSQRENQPQHF. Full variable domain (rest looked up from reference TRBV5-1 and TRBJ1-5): KAGVTQTPRYLIKTRGQQVTLSCSPISGHRSVSWYQQTPGQGLQFLFEYFSETQRNKGNFPGRFSGRQFSNSRSEMNVSTLELGDSALYLCASSQRENQPQHFGDGTRLSIL.

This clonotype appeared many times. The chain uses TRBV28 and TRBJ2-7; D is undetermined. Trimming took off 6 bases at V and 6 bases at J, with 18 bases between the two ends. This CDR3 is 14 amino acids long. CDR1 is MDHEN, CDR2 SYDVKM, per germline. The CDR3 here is CASRQPQIGSEQYF. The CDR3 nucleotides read TGTGCCAGCAGACAGCCCCAGATAGGATCCGAGCAGTACTTC.

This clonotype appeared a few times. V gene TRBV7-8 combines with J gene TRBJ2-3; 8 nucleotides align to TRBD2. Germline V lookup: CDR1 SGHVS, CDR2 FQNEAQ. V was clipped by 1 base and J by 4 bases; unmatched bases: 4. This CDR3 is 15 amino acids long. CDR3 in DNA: TGTGCCAGCAGCTTAGATGCAGCGGGAGCAGATACGCAGTATTTT. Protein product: CASSLDAAGADTQYF.

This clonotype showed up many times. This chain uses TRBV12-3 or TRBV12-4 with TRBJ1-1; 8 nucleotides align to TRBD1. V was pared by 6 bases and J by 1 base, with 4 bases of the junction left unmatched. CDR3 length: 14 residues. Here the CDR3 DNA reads TGTGCCAGCAGAGTTGGGACAGGGAACACTGAAGCTTTCTTT. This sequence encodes CASRVGTGNTEAFF.

The CDR3 sequence: CASSRQGISYEQYF. The CDR3 DNA reads as TGTGCCAGTAGTAGGCAGGGGATCTCCTACGAGCAGTACTTC. The V and J genes are TRBV19 and TRBJ2-7; possible D gene TRBD1, 6 bases. Trimming shortened V by 4 bases and J by 0 bases, and 10 bases separated the two germline ends. The length of the CDR3 is 14 residues. The V gene's germline CDR1 is LNHDA and CDR2 SQIVND (reference sequence).

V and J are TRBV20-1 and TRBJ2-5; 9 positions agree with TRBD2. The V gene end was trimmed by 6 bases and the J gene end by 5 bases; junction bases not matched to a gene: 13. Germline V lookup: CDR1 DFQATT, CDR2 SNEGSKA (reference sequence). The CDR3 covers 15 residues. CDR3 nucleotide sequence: TGCAGTGCCGGGGGGCCAGCGGGAGGATTGGAGACCCAGTACTTC. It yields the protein CSAGGPAGGLETQYF.

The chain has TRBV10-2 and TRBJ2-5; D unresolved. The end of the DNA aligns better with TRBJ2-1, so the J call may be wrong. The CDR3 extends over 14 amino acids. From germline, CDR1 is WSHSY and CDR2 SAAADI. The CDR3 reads CASNELQDNNEQFF. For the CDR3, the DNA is TGCGCCAGCAATGAACTCCAGGATAACAATGAGCAGTTCTTC.

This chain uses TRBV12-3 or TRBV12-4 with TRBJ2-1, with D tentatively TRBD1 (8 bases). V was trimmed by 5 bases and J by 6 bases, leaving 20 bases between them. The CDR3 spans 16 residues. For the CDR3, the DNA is TGTGCCAGCAGTCGGGGGTGGACAGGGAGGGGCAATGAGCAGTTCTTC. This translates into CASSRGWTGRGNEQFF.

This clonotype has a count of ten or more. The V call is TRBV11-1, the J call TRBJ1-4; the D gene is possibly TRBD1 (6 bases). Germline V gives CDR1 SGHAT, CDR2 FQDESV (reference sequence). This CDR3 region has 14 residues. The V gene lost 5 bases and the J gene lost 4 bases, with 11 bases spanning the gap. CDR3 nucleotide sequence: TGTGCCAGCAGCGGGGACACCCATAATGAAAAACTGTTTTTT. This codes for CASSGDTHNEKLFF.

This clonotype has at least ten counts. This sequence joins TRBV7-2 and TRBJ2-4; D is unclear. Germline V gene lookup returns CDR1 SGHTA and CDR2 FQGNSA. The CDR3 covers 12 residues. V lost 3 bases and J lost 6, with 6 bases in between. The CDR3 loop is CASSFSLNIQYF. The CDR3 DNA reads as TGTGCCAGCAGCTTCTCCCTAAACATTCAGTACTTC.

The CDR3 nucleotides are TGTGCCAGCAGTATTTCTTCGAGCGGACAAGAGACCCAGTACTTC. Amino acids: CASSISSSGQETQYF. This sequence joins TRBV6-1 and TRBJ2-5, with D possibly being TRBD2 (5 bases). Germline CDR1 and CDR2: MNHNS and SASEGT. Trimming pared 5 bases from V and 2 bases from J, leaving 15 bases between. CDR3 length: 15 residues.

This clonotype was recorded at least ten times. CDR3 in DNA: TGTGCCAGCAGTTTCGGGACAGCATATGGCTACACCTTC. Translated, it gives CASSFGTAYGYTF. The gene calls are TRBV28 and TRBJ1-2; 7 nucleotides align to TRBD1. This CDR3 contains 13 residues. Trimming removed 3 bases from V and 5 bases from J; junction bases left unmatched: 3. Germline CDR1 is MDHEN and CDR2 is SYDVKM.

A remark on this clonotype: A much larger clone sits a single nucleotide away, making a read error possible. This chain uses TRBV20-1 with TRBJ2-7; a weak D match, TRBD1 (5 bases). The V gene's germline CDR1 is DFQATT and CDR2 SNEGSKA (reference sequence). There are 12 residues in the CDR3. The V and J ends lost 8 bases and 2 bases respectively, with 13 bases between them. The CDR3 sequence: CSTLDTTYEQYF. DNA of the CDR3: TGCAGTACTCTGGACACTACCTACGAGCAGTACTTC.

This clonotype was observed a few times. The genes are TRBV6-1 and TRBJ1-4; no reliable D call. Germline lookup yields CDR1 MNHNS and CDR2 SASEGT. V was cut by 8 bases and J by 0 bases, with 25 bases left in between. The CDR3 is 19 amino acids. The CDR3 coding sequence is TGTGCCAGCCCAAAGCGCGGCGGATACGTCTACGCAACTAATGAAAAACTGTTTTTT. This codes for CASPKRGGYVYATNEKLFF.